One and the same sample provided the 19 T cell receptor beta chains below, sequenced in a study of spatial heterogeneity in lung cancer. TCRdb re-analysed the 5' RACE reads in MiXCR, keeping a single row per CDR3 protein. The sample lists about 12,000 distinct CDR3 sequences; 6.2% were seen once. Documented time point: sample taken at primary tumor resection. Sequencing was performed on whole RNA extracted from tumor and nontumor lung tissue, or from frozen PBMC, and the material was left unsorted. The sample in question was normal lung tissue next to the tumor, obtained at surgery. The receptor source for this set is a male donor with early-stage non-small cell lung cancer.

This clonotype was found many times. This beta chain came through as a stray read in a library set up for alpha chains, and its size says little. DNA of the CDR3: TGTGCCAGCAGCGCAAGCAGGGCAAATAATTCACCCCTCCACTTT. Its translation is CASSASRANNSPLHF. The gene calls are TRBV7-8 and TRBJ1-6, with D perhaps TRBD1 (5 bases). Germline V gene data show CDR1 as SGHVS and CDR2 as FQNEAQ. V was pared by 5 bases and J by 5 bases, with 13 bases between. The CDR3 sequence is 15 residues long.

This clonotype was seen repeatedly, ten times or more. This beta chain lies outside the target of a library built for alpha chains; its clone size means little. The V call is TRBV29-1, the J call TRBJ2-7; 13 nucleotides line up with TRBD2. Germline V CDR1 and CDR2: SQVTM, ANQGSEA. V lost 4 bases, J lost 0 bases, and 6 bases stayed unmatched. The CDR3 sequence is 16 residues long. The CDR3 nucleotides read TGCAGCGTTGTCGGGACTAGCGGGACCAGCTCCTACGAGCAGTACTTC. Translated: CSVVGTSGTSSYEQYF.

Turning to this clonotype: As an off-target read in a library built for alpha chains, this beta chain has a frequency of little significance. The V gene is TRBV4-1, the J gene TRBJ2-7; tentatively, D is TRBD1 or TRBD2 (5 bases each). V lost 3 bases and J lost 2, with 14 bases in between. Per germline, CDR1 MGHRA and CDR2 YSYEKL. CDR3 length: 15 amino acids. CDR3 in DNA: TGCGCCAGCAGCCACCCCGGGAAGGGACCCTACGAGCAGTACTTC. It translates to CASSHPGKGPYEQYF.

This clonotype was seen at least ten times. The library was built for alpha chains, so this beta chain is an off-target read and its size means little. The chain joins TRBV5-1 to TRBJ2-3; 13 nucleotides agree with TRBD2. Germline V lookup: CDR1 SGHRS, CDR2 YFSETQ. The CDR3 is 15 amino acids. Germline trimming cut 5 bases from V and 6 bases from J; bases unmatched to any gene: 6. The CDR3 nucleotides are TGCGCCAGCAGGCCCGGACTAGCGGGAGTGGATACGCAGTATTTT. As protein: CASRPGLAGVDTQYF.

This clonotype occurred many times. This beta chain is a stray read from a library made for alpha chains; its abundance is not meaningful. V gene TRBV20-1 combines with J gene TRBJ2-2; maybe TRBD1 (6 bases). The CDR3 covers 15 residues. CDR1 is DFQATT and CDR2 is SNEGSKA in the germline V gene (reference sequence). The germline V and J ends were trimmed by 5 bases and 6 bases, with 19 bases remaining between them. The CDR3 protein is CSAPGGRGEPGELFF. The DNA of the CDR3 is TGCAGTGCTCCCGGCGGCAGGGGAGAACCCGGGGAGCTGTTTTTT.

About this clonotype: Found in a library prepared for alpha chains, this beta chain is an off-target read, and its abundance has little meaning. This chain links TRBV7-2 with TRBJ1-6, with 9 positions matching TRBD1. Germline CDR1 is SGHTA and CDR2 is FQGNSA. V lost 0 bases to trimming and J lost 8 bases; unmatched junction nucleotides: 5. This CDR3 has 16 amino acids. The CDR3 reads CASSLAGQGMYSPLHF. The DNA for the CDR3 is TGTGCCAGCAGCTTAGCGGGACAGGGCATGTATTCACCCCTCCACTTT.

This clonotype was counted at least ten times. This beta chain was picked up by a library intended for alpha chains and is off target, so its count carries little meaning. The chain employs TRBV19 and TRBJ1-5; a weak D match, TRBD1 (6 bases). Trimming stripped 6 bases from V and 10 bases from J, with 19 bases between. The germline gives CDR1 LNHDA, CDR2 SQIVND (reference sequence). This CDR3 has 14 residues. CDR3 DNA sequence: TGTGCCAGTAGAAAAGGGGGAGGTATCGAACCCCAGCATTTT. Translation: CASRKGGGIEPQHF.

This clonotype was recorded at least ten times. For a library built for alpha chains, this beta chain is a stray read; little rests on its size. The chain employs TRBV12-3 or TRBV12-4 and TRBJ2-1, with a tentative D call TRBD2 (5 bases). V was pared by 10 bases and J by 10 bases, with 11 bases between. The CDR3 is 10 amino acids. Written as DNA, the CDR3 is TGTGCCACCCCATCGGGGGAGCAGTTCTTC. It translates to CATPSGEQFF.

This clonotype was detected ten times or more. For a library built for alpha chains, this beta chain is a stray read; little rests on its size. The chain combines TRBV20-1 with TRBJ1-6; perhaps TRBD1 as D (5 bases). The CDR3 sequence is 15 residues long. V was pared by 2 bases and J by 7 bases, with 15 bases between. CDR1 and CDR2 (germline): DFQATT, SNEGSKA (reference sequence). The CDR3 nucleotides read TGCAGTGCTAGACAGCCGGGACTGATCAATTCACCCCTCCACTTT. Amino acid sequence: CSARQPGLINSPLHF.

This clonotype was picked up many times. With the library built for alpha chains, this beta chain is off target and its frequency is not meaningful. The CDR3 reads CARDGPNEKLFF. As DNA, the CDR3 is TGTGCCAGAGACGGACCCAATGAAAAACTGTTTTTT. This chain links TRBV7-9 with TRBJ1-4, with no clear D. The CDR3 runs 12 residues. The germline CDR1 and CDR2 sequences are SEHNR and FQNEAQ (reference sequence). Trimming pared 9 bases from V and 5 bases from J, leaving 10 bases between.

Turning to this clonotype: This beta chain appears as a stray read in a library generated for alpha chains; its size is not informative. The rearrangement links TRBV19 to TRBJ2-3; maybe TRBD2 (6 bases). Germline V lookup: CDR1 LNHDA, CDR2 SQIVND (reference sequence). This CDR3 is 15 amino acids long. V dropped 4 bases and J dropped 1 base, with 12 bases sitting between them. The CDR3: CASSRSGAGTDTQYF. Here the CDR3 DNA reads TGTGCCAGTAGTAGATCGGGAGCCGGCACAGATACGCAGTATTTT.

This clonotype was seen ten or more times. With the library built for alpha chains, this beta chain is off target and its frequency is not meaningful. The rearrangement joins TRBV28 to TRBJ2-7; perhaps TRBD2 as D (6 bases). The CDR3 extends over 14 amino acids. V was cut by 4 bases and J by 2 bases, with 12 bases left in between. Per germline, CDR1 MDHEN and CDR2 SYDVKM. The CDR3 nucleotides read TGTGCCAGCAGTTCCACCGGGAGCACCTACGAGCAGTACTTC. Its translation is CASSSTGSTYEQYF.

This clonotype was seen repeatedly, ten times or more. This beta chain is off target for a library built for alpha chains, so its abundance means little. The chain recombines TRBV25-1 with TRBJ1-1; D call uncertain. V was pared by 3 bases and J by 10 bases, with 15 bases between. CDR3 length equals 13 residues. CDR1 and CDR2 from the germline V gene are MGHDK and SYGVNS. The CDR3 coding sequence is TGTGCCAGCAGTGAGGTGGGGAGGGAAGGAGCTTTCTTT. It translates to CASSEVGREGAFF.

By its share, this clonotype is medium-sized. The library was designed around alpha chains, so this beta chain is a stray read whose abundance carries little weight. The V call is TRBV27, the J call TRBJ2-5; TRBD1 aligns across 10 bases. This CDR3 region has 16 residues. Germline V lookup: CDR1 MNHEY, CDR2 SMNVEV (reference sequence). With V trimmed by 5 bases and J by 2 bases, 8 bases remained unmatched. The chain's CDR3 is CASSRIGQGVQETQYF. CDR3 nucleotide sequence: TGTGCCAGCAGTCGTATCGGACAGGGGGTTCAAGAGACCCAGTACTTC.

This clonotype occurred many times. As an off-target read in a library built for alpha chains, this beta chain has a frequency of little significance. This chain uses TRBV29-1 with TRBJ2-7; perhaps D is TRBD1 or TRBD2 (5 bases each). Trimming left V 6 bases short and J 5 bases short, with 14 bases between. The CDR3 loop spans 12 amino acids. Germline values: CDR1 SQVTM, CDR2 ANQGSEA. CDR3 sequence reads: CSVSQRGNEQYF. CDR3 bases: TGCAGCGTATCTCAGAGGGGTAACGAGCAGTACTTC.

Regarding this clonotype: The size of this beta chain means little, since it is a stray read in a library made for alpha chains. The rearrangement uses TRBV7-9 and TRBJ1-5; D perhaps matches TRBD1 (6 bases). Germline V gives CDR1 SEHNR, CDR2 FQNEAQ (reference sequence). There are 14 residues in the CDR3. Trimming shortened V by 4 bases and J by 3 bases, and 10 bases separated the two germline ends. This chain's CDR3 is CASSYGQLNQPQHF. The CDR3 bases are TGTGCCAGCAGCTATGGACAGCTCAATCAGCCCCAGCATTTT.

In this sample, this clonotype turned up once. This beta chain turned up in a library designed for alpha chains; as an off-target read, its abundance says little. The chain is built from TRBV20-1 and TRBJ2-1, with TRBD2 matching 13 bases. V lost 6 bases and J lost 9; bases outside the gene matches: 2. This CDR3 is built from 12 residues. Germline V gene lookup returns CDR1 DFQATT and CDR2 SNEGSKA (reference sequence). The CDR3 is CSARLAGGEQFF. DNA for the CDR3: TGCAGTGCAAGACTAGCGGGAGGTGAGCAGTTCTTC.

This clonotype was detected many times. As an off-target read in a library built for alpha chains, this beta chain has a frequency of little significance. J is TRBJ2-2 and V is TRBV5-1; unclear D gene. V lost 2 bases to trimming and J lost 3 bases, with 5 bases between them. The V gene's germline CDR1 is SGHRS and CDR2 YFSETQ. This CDR3 region has 13 residues. The CDR3 sequence is CASSFRDTGELFF. DNA for the CDR3: TGCGCCAGCAGCTTCCGGGACACCGGGGAGCTGTTTTTT. The whole variable domain, remainder taken from reference TRBV5-1 and TRBJ2-2, is KAGVTQTPRYLIKTRGQQVTLSCSPISGHRSVSWYQQTPGQGLQFLFEYFSETQRNKGNFPGRFSGRQFSNSRSEMNVSTLELGDSALYLCASSFRDTGELFFGEGSRLTVL.

Ten or more counts support this clonotype. Because the library targeted alpha chains, this beta chain is an off-target read whose size means little. The gene calls are TRBV3-1 and TRBJ2-7; tentatively, D is TRBD1 or TRBD2 (6 bases each). Germline loops: CDR1 LGHDT, CDR2 YNNKEL (reference sequence). Trimming left V 1 base short and J 5 bases short, with 9 bases between. This CDR3 is built from 13 residues. CDR3 region: CASSQAGANEQYF. The DNA of the CDR3 is TGTGCCAGCAGCCAAGCGGGGGCCAACGAGCAGTACTTC.